This T cell receptor (beta chain) was captured in a study of T cell responses to AZD1222 COVID-19 vaccine. Notes on the study in general: Regions 160-218 and 743-854 dominated among vaccine-associated CD4 TCRs spanning spike. Only six or seven AZD1222 recipients tested seropositive at baseline. Vaccination with two AZD1222 doses was followed by a rise in Spike-specific TCR breadth and depth.

The data were produced by immunoSEQ multiplex PCR, yet TCRdb's version contains in-frame clones alone and is incomplete. The sample carries 120,000 to 150,000 clones, 80% to 95% recorded once. This CDR3 has 16 amino acids. V lost 2 bases and J 3 bases, leaving 17 bases between the germline ends. Germline CDR1 and CDR2: SGHKS and YYEKEE (reference sequence). With respect to this clone: Its target is not known.

The TCR sequence derives from an adult in good health. This rearrangement joins TRBV5-5 to TRBJ1-1; D possibly corresponds to TRBD1 (6 bases). The material sequenced was peripheral blood, taken on day 0 of AZD1222 vaccination. CDR3 protein: CASSLSETGFDTEAFF. The CDR3 DNA reads TGTGCCAGCAGCTTAAGCGAAACAGGGTTCGACACTGAAGCTTTCTTT.